The 25 T cell receptor beta chains below come from one sample, sequenced in a study of blood T cell repertoires in COVID-19. The table came from immunoSEQ multiplex PCR; TCRdb's copy has only in-frame clones and leaves some out. The repertoire has 280,000 or so clones, 70% to 90% of them found once; the top ten carry over 6%. The material sequenced was peripheral blood. Receptors were obtained from a woman in her 30s who had recovered from COVID-19.

The chain couples TRBV28 to TRBJ1-3, with 8 bases aligning to TRBD1. CDR3 length: 15 amino acids. Trimming removed 6 bases from V and 0 bases from J; junction bases left unmatched: 4. The germline V gene has CDR1 MDHEN and CDR2 SYDVKM. The CDR3 here is CASRIGTGSGNTIYF. Written as DNA, the CDR3 is TGTGCCAGCAGAATTGGGACAGGCTCTGGAAACACCATATATTTT.

The chain uses TRBV28 and TRBJ1-2; 11 bases agree with TRBD1. This CDR3 comprises 15 residues. V lost 6 bases, J lost 2 bases, and 5 bases stayed unmatched. The germline V gene has CDR1 MDHEN and CDR2 SYDVKM. The CDR3 coding sequence is TGTGCCAGCAGATCACGGACAGGGGGCAACTATGGCTACACCTTC. Protein: CASRSRTGGNYGYTF.

V gene TRBV4-1 combines with J gene TRBJ1-2; tentative D call: TRBD1 (5 bases). Germline values: CDR1 MGHRA, CDR2 YSYEKL. Trimming took 4 bases from V and 6 from J, leaving 15 bases between them. The CDR3 length is 14 residues. As DNA, the CDR3 is TGCGCCAGCAGCCGCCTCCAAGGGGTCGATGGCTACACCTTC. As protein: CASSRLQGVDGYTF.

The V gene is TRBV20-1, the J gene TRBJ2-5; TRBD2 matches at 8 bases. Looked up from germline, CDR1 is DFQATT and CDR2 is SNEGSKA (reference sequence). The junction had 8 bases not matched to a gene; V was cut back by 3 bases and J by 5 bases. This CDR3 comprises 14 residues. The CDR3 sequence: CSASRRGAGETQYF. In DNA form, the CDR3 reads TGCAGTGCTAGTAGGCGGGGGGCTGGGGAGACCCAGTACTTC.

The rearrangement links TRBV30 to TRBJ2-1; D is ambiguous. This CDR3 is 12 amino acids long. Trimming left V 2 bases short and J 5 bases short, with 7 bases between. Germline values: CDR1 GTSNPN, CDR2 SVGIG (reference sequence). The CDR3 DNA is TGTGCCTGGAGTCCCTTAAACAATGAGCAGTTCTTC. Translating it yields CAWSPLNNEQFF.

This chain uses TRBV7-2 with TRBJ1-1; D ambiguous. V was shortened by 5 bases and J by 3 bases, with 7 bases between the two germline ends. The length of the CDR3 is 12 residues. Germline loops: CDR1 SGHTA, CDR2 FQGNSA. This CDR3 reads CASSPEDTEAFF. The CDR3 DNA follows: TGTGCCAGCAGCCCGGAGGACACTGAAGCTTTCTTT.

CDR3 nucleotides: TGTGCCAGCAGTGAAGTAGTAGATACGCAGTATTTT. Amino acids: CASSEVVDTQYF. V gene TRBV2 combines with J gene TRBJ2-3; D unclear. V dropped 1 base and J dropped 5 bases, with 4 bases sitting between them. Germline V gene data show CDR1 as SNHLY and CDR2 as FYNNEI. The CDR3 has 12 residues.

V gene TRBV5-4 combines with J gene TRBJ2-3; D gene uncertain. The germline V gene has CDR1 SGHNT and CDR2 YYREEE (reference sequence). The CDR3 sequence is 16 residues long. Trimming removed 0 bases at V and 0 bases at J, with 11 bases between. CDR3 residues: CASSLELIPSTDTQYF. CDR3 DNA: TGTGCCAGCAGCTTGGAACTTATCCCTAGCACAGATACGCAGTATTTT. The variable domain in full, with the rest retrieved from reference TRBV5-4 and TRBJ2-3, is ETGVTQSPTHLIKTRGQQVTLRCSSQSGHNTVSWYQQALGQGPQFIFQYYREEENGRGNFPPRFSGLQFPNYSSELNVNALELDDSALYLCASSLELIPSTDTQYFGPGTRLTVL.

This chain connects TRBV27 to TRBJ2-7; weak D call: TRBD2 (5 bases). This CDR3 has 12 residues. Germline loops: CDR1 MNHEY, CDR2 SMNVEV (reference sequence). With 2 bases removed from V and 3 bases from J, the gap between germline ends came to 5 bases. In DNA, the CDR3 is TGTGCCAGCAGTTTAGAGGGCTACGAGCAGTACTTC. Translated: CASSLEGYEQYF.

The chain links TRBV5-5 to TRBJ1-1; 7 nucleotides line up with TRBD1. Germline CDR1 is SGHKS and CDR2 is YYEKEE (reference sequence). This CDR3 is built from 13 residues. J gave up 4 bases and V 4 bases, and 4 bases lay outside the gene matches. The CDR3 DNA reads as TGTGCCAGCAGCGTCCAGGGGGGCACTGAAGCTTTCTTT. As protein: CASSVQGGTEAFF. The complete variable domain, with remaining parts taken from reference TRBV5-5 and TRBJ1-1, reads DAGVTQSPTHLIKTRGQQVTLRCSPISGHKSVSWYQQVLGQGPQFIFQYYEKEERGRGNFPDRFSARQFPNYSSELNVNALLLGDSALYLCASSVQGGTEAFFGQGTRLTVV.

V is TRBV10-3 and J is TRBJ1-1; TRBD1 is a possible D gene (6 bases). This CDR3 is built from 12 residues. V lost 2 bases and J 10 bases, leaving 11 bases between the germline ends. In germline, CDR1 is ENHRY, CDR2 SYGVKD. The DNA of the CDR3 is TGTGCCATCAGTGAGAGGGGCAGGGGAGCTTTCTTT. This codes for CAISERGRGAFF.

This clone was counted a few times. Other DNA sequences in the sample encode the same CDR3. The chain is built from TRBV9 and TRBJ1-6; D might be TRBD1 (5 bases). There are 14 residues in the CDR3. V gave up 0 bases and J gave up 5 bases, with 6 bases separating them. Germline V lookup: CDR1 SGDLS, CDR2 YYNGEE. CDR3 in amino acids: CASSVGGDNSPLHF. CDR3 bases: TGTGCCAGCAGCGTAGGGGGGGATAATTCACCCCTCCACTTT.

The rearrangement uses TRBV18 and TRBJ1-2, with no clear D. This CDR3 comprises 13 residues. Trimming removed 2 bases at V and 4 bases at J, with 8 bases between. Germline V gene lookup returns CDR1 KGHSH and CDR2 LQKENI. CDR3 in amino acids: CASSPGQSYGYTF. The CDR3 DNA reads TGTGCCAGCTCACCAGGGCAGAGCTATGGCTACACCTTC.

V usage is TRBV21-1 and J usage is TRBJ1-5; the table calls TRBD1, which could not be checked here. TRBV21-1 is noted as a pseudogene. CDR3 length: 14 amino acids. The CDR3 spells CASSKTGVNQPQHF. In nucleotides, the CDR3 is TGTGCCAGCAGCAAGACAGGAGTCAATCAGCCCCAGCATTTT.

The V gene is TRBV21-1, the J gene TRBJ1-1. TRBV21-1 has pseudogene status. There are 14 residues in the CDR3. CDR3 in DNA: TGTGCCAGCAGCGAGGGGGGGTTTGGCACTGAAGCTTTCTTT. As protein: CASSEGGFGTEAFF.

V gene TRBV20-1 combines with J gene TRBJ2-1; D is unclear. Germline assignment: CDR1 DFQATT and CDR2 SNEGSKA (reference sequence). The CDR3 has 11 amino acids. Trimming pared 5 bases from V and 5 bases from J, leaving 7 bases between. Here the CDR3 reads CSASKNNEQFF. The CDR3 nucleotides read TGCAGTGCTTCTAAAAACAATGAGCAGTTCTTC.

V gene TRBV28 combines with J gene TRBJ2-2, with D possibly matching TRBD1 (6 bases). Trimming removed 6 bases from V and 6 bases from J, with 17 bases in between. Per the germline V gene, CDR1 is MDHEN and CDR2 is SYDVKM. This CDR3 spans 15 amino acids. The DNA for the CDR3 is TGTGCCAGCAGCTCTATACAGGGCTTCGCCGGGGAGCTGTTTTTT. Translation: CASSSIQGFAGELFF.

V usage is TRBV5-8 and J usage is TRBJ2-7, with 9 bases fitting TRBD2. The CDR3 spans 17 residues. The germline gives CDR1 SGHTS, CDR2 YDEGEE. V trimming: 1 base; J trimming: 0 bases; junction bases outside the gene matches: 8. The CDR3 region is CASSLRGLADLSYEQYF. The CDR3 DNA sequence: TGTGCCAGCAGCTTGCGGGGACTAGCTGACCTCTCCTACGAGCAGTACTTC.

In this sample, this clone turned up many times. The chain joins TRBV4-1 to TRBJ1-5, with a tentative D call TRBD1 (6 bases). Germline CDR1 is MGHRA and CDR2 is YSYEKL. V was cut by 4 bases and J by 4 bases, with 14 bases left in between. This CDR3 has 15 amino acids. CDR3 protein: CASSPGQGRNQPQHF. The CDR3 region has the DNA TGCGCCAGCAGCCCAGGGCAGGGGAGAAATCAGCCCCAGCATTTT.

This clone came up once. The chain joins TRBV7-2 to TRBJ2-1; a possible D gene is TRBD2 (5 bases). Germline V gives CDR1 SGHTA, CDR2 FQGNSA. The V end was cut by 2 bases, the J end by 0 bases, with 8 bases between. The CDR3 runs to 15 residues. The CDR3 DNA reads TGTGCCAGCAGCTTAAGCGGCAGCTCCTACAATGAGCAGTTCTTC. The encoded protein is CASSLSGSSYNEQFF.

CDR3 nucleotides: TGTGCCAGCAGTTTATCCTCCGGGACTAGCCGCTACGAGCAGTACTTC. It specifies CASSLSSGTSRYEQYF. This sequence joins TRBV27 and TRBJ2-7; 9 nucleotides align to TRBD2. Germline CDR1 and CDR2: MNHEY and SMNVEV (reference sequence). V trimming: 0 bases; J trimming: 3 bases; junction bases outside the gene matches: 6. CDR3 size: 16 residues.

CDR3 in amino acids: CASRGVGPNTEAFF. In DNA form, the CDR3 reads TGTGCCAGCAGGGGCGTGGGTCCGAACACTGAAGCTTTCTTT. The chain has TRBV2 and TRBJ1-1; D call uncertain. Germline V gene data show CDR1 as SNHLY and CDR2 as FYNNEI. V was pared by 6 bases and J by 1 base, with 12 bases between. CDR3 size: 14 residues. Combining the CDR3 with reference TRBV2 and TRBJ1-1 gives the whole variable domain EPEVTQTPSHQVTQMGQEVILRCVPISNHLYFYWYRQILGQKVEFLVSFYNNEISEKSEIFDDQFSVERPDGSNFTLKIRSTKLEDSAMYFCASRGVGPNTEAFFGQGTRLTVV.

The gene calls are TRBV6-5 and TRBJ2-3, with TRBD1 as a possible D gene (6 bases). V lost 0 bases to trimming and J lost 2 bases, with 12 bases between them. In germline, CDR1 is MNHEY, CDR2 SVGAGI. This CDR3 spans 16 amino acids. The CDR3 DNA follows: TGTGCCAGCAGTTACTCTGCGGTGGGGGCCACAGATACGCAGTATTTT. The encoded protein is CASSYSAVGATDTQYF.

J is TRBJ1-6 and V is TRBV7-2; 7 nucleotides agree with TRBD1. This CDR3 contains 18 residues. Trimming took 2 bases from V and 4 from J; bases not matched to a gene: 11. Germline CDR1 reads SGHTA; CDR2 reads FQGNSA. In DNA form, the CDR3 reads TGTGCCAGCAGCTTACGTCGGCTCAACAGGGGTTATAATTCACCCCTCCACTTT. It translates to CASSLRRLNRGYNSPLHF. The full variable domain, its missing parts supplied by reference TRBV7-2 and TRBJ1-6, is GAGVSQSPSNKVTEKGKDVELRCDPISGHTALYWYRQSLGQGLEFLIYFQGNSAPDKSGLPSDRFSAERTGGSVSTLTIQRTQQEDSAVYLCASSLRRLNRGYNSPLHFGNGTRLTVT.

The J gene is TRBJ1-6, the V gene TRBV5-1, with 8 bases matching TRBD1. With V trimmed by 3 bases and J by 1 base, 6 bases remained unmatched. CDR1 and CDR2 from the germline V gene are SGHRS and YFSETQ. CDR3 length equals 17 residues. The CDR3 loop is CASSSTGGISYNSPLHF. Written as DNA, the CDR3 is TGCGCCAGCAGCTCAACAGGGGGAATTTCCTATAATTCACCCCTCCACTTT.